Each of the 4 T cell receptor beta chains below was sequenced from the same sample in a study of T cell changes during pregnancy in multiple sclerosis. Produced via immunoSEQ multiplex PCR; TCRdb's table is partial and in-frame only. The profile covers approximately 30,000 clones, with 75% to 90% appearing a single time and 0.8% taken by the ten largest. The source was CD4+ T cells from peripheral blood mononuclear cells, collected in the second trimester of pregnancy. These receptors were obtained from a female donor with multiple sclerosis, enrolled in a pregnancy study.

Only a few counts were recorded for this clone. The rearrangement joins TRBV9 to TRBJ2-1, with 13 bases fitting TRBD2. V dropped 1 base and J dropped 7; count of bases not matched to a gene: 8. Germline CDR1 SGDLS, CDR2 YYNGEE. The CDR3 has 17 residues. This CDR3 is CASSVSSTGLAGNEQFF. Written as DNA, the CDR3 is TGTGCCAGCAGCGTAAGCTCTACGGGACTAGCGGGGAATGAGCAGTTCTTC.

J is TRBJ2-1 and V is TRBV11-2; TRBD1 aligns across 7 bases. The CDR3 covers 16 residues. Germline trimming cut 1 base from V and 2 bases from J; bases unmatched to any gene: 5. Germline V gene sequence: CDR1 SGHAT, CDR2 FQNNGV. CDR3 sequence: CASSLVVTGAYNEQFF. Here the CDR3 DNA reads TGTGCCAGCAGCTTAGTGGTAACAGGGGCCTACAATGAGCAGTTCTTC.

This sequence joins TRBV5-4 and TRBJ2-2; TRBD1 matches 7 bases. This CDR3 has 15 residues. The germline V gene has CDR1 SGHNT and CDR2 YYREEE (reference sequence). V was pared by 2 bases and J by 5 bases, with 6 bases of the junction left unmatched. This CDR3 reads CASSLQGLRTGELFF. The CDR3 bases are TGTGCCAGCAGCTTACAGGGGCTGAGAACCGGGGAGCTGTTTTTT.

The rearrangement uses TRBV5-8 and TRBJ1-3; the D is unclear. The germline gives CDR1 SGHTS, CDR2 YDEGEE. Trimming took off 0 bases at V and 4 bases at J, with 5 bases between the two ends. The length of the CDR3 is 13 residues. For the CDR3, the DNA is TGTGCCAGCAGCTTGGGAGCCGGAAACACCATATATTTT. Protein: CASSLGAGNTIYF.